This T cell receptor beta chain is drawn from a study of Ad26.COV2.S vaccination and SARS-CoV-2 variants. The wider study: Vaccine-arm donor from the placebo-controlled COV1001 Ad26.COV2.S trial.

Germline V gene sequence: CDR1 KGHDR, CDR2 SFDVKD. The junction had 6 bases not matched to a gene; V was cut back by 3 bases and J by 4 bases. This CDR3 contains 16 residues. Here immunoSEQ multiplex PCR was the method, and the copy in TCRdb shows in-frame clones only, minus some. The sample consists of about 350,000 clones, roughly 81% of them appearing once. Specified treatment: around 19 received Ad26.COV2.S at low or high dose, single or two shots; roughly five received placebo; per-sample allocation not given. Specimens were obtained on day 63 following the first vaccine or placebo injection. The chain links TRBV24-1 to TRBJ2-1; 9 bases match TRBD1. The sequenced sample was peripheral blood, obtained in a trial of Ad26.COV2.S vaccine versus placebo. This sequence was found in a person aged 18 to 65 who received the Ad26.COV2.S COVID-19 vaccine or a placebo. CDR3 DNA sequence: TGTGCCACCAGTGATACCACAGGGGGCGCTTACAATGAGCAGTTCTTC. It codes for CATSDTTGGAYNEQFF.